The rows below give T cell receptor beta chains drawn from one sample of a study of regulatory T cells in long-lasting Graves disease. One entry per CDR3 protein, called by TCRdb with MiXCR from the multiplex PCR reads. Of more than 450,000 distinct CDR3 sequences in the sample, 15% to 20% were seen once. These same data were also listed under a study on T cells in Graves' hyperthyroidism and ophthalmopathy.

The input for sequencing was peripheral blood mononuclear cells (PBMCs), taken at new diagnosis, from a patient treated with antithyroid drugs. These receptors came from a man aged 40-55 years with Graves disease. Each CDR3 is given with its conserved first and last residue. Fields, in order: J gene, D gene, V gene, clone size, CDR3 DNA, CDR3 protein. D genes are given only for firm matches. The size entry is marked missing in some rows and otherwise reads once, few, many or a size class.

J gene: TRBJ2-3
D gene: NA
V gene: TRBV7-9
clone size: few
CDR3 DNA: TGTGCCAGCTTCCGAGGGGGGCAAACAGATACGCAGTATTTT
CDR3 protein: CASFRGGQTDTQYF

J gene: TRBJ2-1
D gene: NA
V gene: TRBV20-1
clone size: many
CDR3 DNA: TGCAGTGCCCCATTGTTGGCGTCCTACAATGAGCAGTTCTTC
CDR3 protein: CSAPLLASYNEQFF

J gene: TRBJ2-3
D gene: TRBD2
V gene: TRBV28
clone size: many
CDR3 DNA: TGTGCCAGCAGCCCCGGACTAGCTACGTGGCAGTATTTT
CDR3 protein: CASSPGLATWQYF

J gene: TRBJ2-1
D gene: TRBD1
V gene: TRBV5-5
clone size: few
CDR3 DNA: TGTGCCAGCAGTAACCCCGGGACAGGGGGGAGTAATGAGCAGTTCTTC
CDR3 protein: CASSNPGTGGSNEQFF

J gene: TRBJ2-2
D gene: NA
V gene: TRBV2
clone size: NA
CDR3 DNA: TGTGCCAGCACTTCCTCAAACACCGGGGAGCTGTTTTTT
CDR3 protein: CASTSSNTGELFF

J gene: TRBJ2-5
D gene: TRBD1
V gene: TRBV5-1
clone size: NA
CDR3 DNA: TGCGCCAGCAGCTTGTGGGGACAGGGAGAAGAGACCCAGTACTTC
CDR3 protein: CASSLWGQGEETQYF

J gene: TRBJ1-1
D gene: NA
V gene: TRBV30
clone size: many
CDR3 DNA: TGTGCCTGGAGTCCCACTGTGCGCGAAGCTTTCTTT
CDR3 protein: CAWSPTVREAFF

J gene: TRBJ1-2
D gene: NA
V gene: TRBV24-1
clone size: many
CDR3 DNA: TGTGCCACCAGTGATTTGGCCAGGGATGGCTACACCTTC
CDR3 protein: CATSDLARDGYTF

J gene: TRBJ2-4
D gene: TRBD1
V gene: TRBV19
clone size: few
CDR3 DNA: TGTGCCAGTAGTATGGGACAGGACTTAAACATTCAGTACTTC
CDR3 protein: CASSMGQDLNIQYF

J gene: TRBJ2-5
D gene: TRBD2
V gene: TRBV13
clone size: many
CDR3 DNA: TGTGCCAGCAGCACCGAGGCGGGAGCGGGAGAGACCCAGTACTTC
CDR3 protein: CASSTEAGAGETQYF

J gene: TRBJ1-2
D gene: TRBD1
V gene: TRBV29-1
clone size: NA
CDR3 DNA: TGCAGCGTGGAAAGTCTCGGGCAGGGGGCAAATGGCTACACCTTC
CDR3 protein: CSVESLGQGANGYTF

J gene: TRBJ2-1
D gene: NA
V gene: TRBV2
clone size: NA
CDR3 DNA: TGTGCCAGCAGTGAGCGGGTCATTAAGTTCTTC
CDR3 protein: CASSERVIKFF

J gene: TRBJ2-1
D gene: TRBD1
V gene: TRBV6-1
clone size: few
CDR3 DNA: TGTGCCAGCCGCGGGACAGGGGTCAATGAGCAGTTCTTC
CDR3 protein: CASRGTGVNEQFF

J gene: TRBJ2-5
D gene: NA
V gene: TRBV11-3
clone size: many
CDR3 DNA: TGTGCCAGCAGCTTACAGGGTTACGCTGGGACCCAGTACTTC
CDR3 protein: CASSLQGYAGTQYF

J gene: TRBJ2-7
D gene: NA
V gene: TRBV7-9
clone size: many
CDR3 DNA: TGTGCCAGCAGCTTCCCGCCCGGACCGGTCGGCTACGAGCAGTACTTC
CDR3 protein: CASSFPPGPVGYEQYF

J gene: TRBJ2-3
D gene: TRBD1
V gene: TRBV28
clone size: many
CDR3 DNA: TGTGCCAGCACCGGACAGGTCACAGATACGCAGTATTTT
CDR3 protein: CASTGQVTDTQYF

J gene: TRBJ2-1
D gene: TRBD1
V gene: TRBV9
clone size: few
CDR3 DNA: TGTGCCAGCAGCGCCTCCGGGACAGACTACAATGAGCAGTTCTTC
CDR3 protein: CASSASGTDYNEQFF

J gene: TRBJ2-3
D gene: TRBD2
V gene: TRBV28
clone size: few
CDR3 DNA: TGTGCCAGCAGTTCTACCGGCGGGAGGACCCCCGGTACGCAGTATTTT
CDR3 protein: CASSSTGGRTPGTQYF

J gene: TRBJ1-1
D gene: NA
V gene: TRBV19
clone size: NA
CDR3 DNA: TGTGCCAGTAGTCGACAGGTCATGAACACTGAAGCTTTCTTT
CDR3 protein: CASSRQVMNTEAFF

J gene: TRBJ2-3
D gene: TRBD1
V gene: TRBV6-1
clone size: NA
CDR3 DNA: TGTGCCAGCAGCCGAGACAGGGACGCAGATACGCAGTATTTT
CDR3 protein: CASSRDRDADTQYF

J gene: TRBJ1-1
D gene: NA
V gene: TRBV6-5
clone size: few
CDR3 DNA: TGTGCCAGCAGTTGGGAAACAGGGAACACTGAAGCTTTCTTT
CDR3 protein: CASSWETGNTEAFF

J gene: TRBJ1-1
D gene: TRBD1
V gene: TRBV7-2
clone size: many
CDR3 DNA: TGTGCCAGCAGCCCGGGACAGGGCCCTCAGGGGGCTGAAGCTTTCTTT
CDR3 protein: CASSPGQGPQGAEAFF

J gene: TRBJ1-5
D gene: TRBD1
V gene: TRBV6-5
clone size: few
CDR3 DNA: TGTGCCAGCAGTTACCGACAGGGGAGCAATCAGCCCCAGCATTTT
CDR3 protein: CASSYRQGSNQPQHF

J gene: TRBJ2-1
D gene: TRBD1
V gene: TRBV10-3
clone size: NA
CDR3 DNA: TGTGCCATACAGGGGGCGAGGAATGAGCAGTTCTTC
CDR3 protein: CAIQGARNEQFF

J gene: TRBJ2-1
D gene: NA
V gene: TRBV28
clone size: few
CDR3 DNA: TGTGCCAGCAGTACCCGGACTTCTTACTCCTACAATGAGCAGTTCTTC
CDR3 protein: CASSTRTSYSYNEQFF

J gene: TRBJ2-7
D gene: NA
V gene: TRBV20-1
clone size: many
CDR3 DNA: TGCAGTGCTCTTACCGGGATGTCGTACGAGCAGTACTTC
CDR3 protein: CSALTGMSYEQYF

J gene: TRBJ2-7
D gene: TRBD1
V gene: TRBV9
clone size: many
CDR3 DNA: TGTGCCAGCAGCGCGACAGGGGGCGGCGAGCAGTACTTC
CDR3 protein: CASSATGGGEQYF

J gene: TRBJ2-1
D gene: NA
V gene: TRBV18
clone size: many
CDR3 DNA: TGTGCCAGCTCCCCTAGGGGGGATTCCTACAATGAGCAGTTCTTC
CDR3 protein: CASSPRGDSYNEQFF

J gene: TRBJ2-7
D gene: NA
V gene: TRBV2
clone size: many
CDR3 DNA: TGTGCCAGCAGTGCTACTAGGCTAGTCGGCTACGAGCAGTACTTC
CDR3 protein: CASSATRLVGYEQYF

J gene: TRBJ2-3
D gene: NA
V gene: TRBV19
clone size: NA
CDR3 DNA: TGTGCCATCGGGCCGGGGCAGACAGATACGCAGTATTTT
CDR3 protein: CAIGPGQTDTQYF

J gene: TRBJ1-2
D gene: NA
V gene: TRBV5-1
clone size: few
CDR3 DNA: TGCGCCAGCAGTCTCGGGAGATTCAACTATGGCTACACCTTC
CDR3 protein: CASSLGRFNYGYTF

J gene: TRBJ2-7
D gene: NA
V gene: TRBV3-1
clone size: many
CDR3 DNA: TGTGCCAGCAGCCACACCCGGTCTAGCGACTACGAGCAGTACTTC
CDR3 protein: CASSHTRSSDYEQYF

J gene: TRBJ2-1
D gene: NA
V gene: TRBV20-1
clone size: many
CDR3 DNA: TGCAGTGCTACCGACTATCTCAATGAGCAGTTCTTC
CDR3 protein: CSATDYLNEQFF

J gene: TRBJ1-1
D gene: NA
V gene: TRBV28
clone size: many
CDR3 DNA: TGTGCCAGCAGTGCAAGCTGGGGGGGGGTGGGCACTGAAGCTTTCTTT
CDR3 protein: CASSASWGGVGTEAFF

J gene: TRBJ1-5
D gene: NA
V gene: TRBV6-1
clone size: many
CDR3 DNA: TGTGCCAGCACCCGGGCCGGTCCGGGTCAGCCCCAGCATTTT
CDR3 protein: CASTRAGPGQPQHF

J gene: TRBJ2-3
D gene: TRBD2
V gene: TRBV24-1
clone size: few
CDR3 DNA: TGTGCCACCGGCCCCCGCCGGGGAGCGGGAGCCTTGGATGCGCAGTATTTT
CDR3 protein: CATGPRRGAGALDAQYF

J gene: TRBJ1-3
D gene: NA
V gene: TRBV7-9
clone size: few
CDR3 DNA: TGTGCCAGCAGCCAATTATCCGGTGGGTCTGGAAACACCATATATTTT
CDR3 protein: CASSQLSGGSGNTIYF

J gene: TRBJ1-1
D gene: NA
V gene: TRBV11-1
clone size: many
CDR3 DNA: TGTGCCAGCAGCATGAATGACTTGAACACTGAAGCTTTCTTT
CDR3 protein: CASSMNDLNTEAFF

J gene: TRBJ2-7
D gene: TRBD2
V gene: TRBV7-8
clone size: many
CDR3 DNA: TGTGCCAGCAGCTTAGCGCGGGGACTATACGGCGAGCAGTACTTC
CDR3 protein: CASSLARGLYGEQYF

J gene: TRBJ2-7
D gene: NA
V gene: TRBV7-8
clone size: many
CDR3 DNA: TGTGCCAGCAATGAGGAGATTAACTACGAGCAGTACTTC
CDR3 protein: CASNEEINYEQYF